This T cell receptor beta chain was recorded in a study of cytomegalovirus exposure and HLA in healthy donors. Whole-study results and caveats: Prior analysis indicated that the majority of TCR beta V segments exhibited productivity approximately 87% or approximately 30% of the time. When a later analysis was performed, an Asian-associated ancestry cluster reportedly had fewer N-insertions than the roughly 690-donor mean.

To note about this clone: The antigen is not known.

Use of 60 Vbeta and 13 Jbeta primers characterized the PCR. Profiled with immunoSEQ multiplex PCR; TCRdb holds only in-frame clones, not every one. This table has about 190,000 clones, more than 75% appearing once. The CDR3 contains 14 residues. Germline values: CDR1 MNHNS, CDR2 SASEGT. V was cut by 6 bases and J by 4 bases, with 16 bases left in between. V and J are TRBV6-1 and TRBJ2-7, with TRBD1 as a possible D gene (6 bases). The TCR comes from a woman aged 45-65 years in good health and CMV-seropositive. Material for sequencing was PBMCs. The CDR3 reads CASRNRDPSYEQYF. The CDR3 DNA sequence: TGTGCCAGCAGAAACAGGGATCCGAGTTACGAGCAGTACTTC.